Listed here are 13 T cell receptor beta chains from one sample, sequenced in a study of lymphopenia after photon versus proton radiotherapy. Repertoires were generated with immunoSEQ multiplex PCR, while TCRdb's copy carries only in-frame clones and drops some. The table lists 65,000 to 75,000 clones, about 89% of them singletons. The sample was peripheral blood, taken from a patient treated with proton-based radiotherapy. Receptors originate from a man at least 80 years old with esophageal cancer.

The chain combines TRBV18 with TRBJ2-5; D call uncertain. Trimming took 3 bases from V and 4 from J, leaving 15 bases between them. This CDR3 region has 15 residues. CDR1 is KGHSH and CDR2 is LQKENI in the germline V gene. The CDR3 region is CASSPSQTGRETQYF. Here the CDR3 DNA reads TGTGCCAGCTCACCCAGCCAAACGGGCCGAGAGACCCAGTACTTC.

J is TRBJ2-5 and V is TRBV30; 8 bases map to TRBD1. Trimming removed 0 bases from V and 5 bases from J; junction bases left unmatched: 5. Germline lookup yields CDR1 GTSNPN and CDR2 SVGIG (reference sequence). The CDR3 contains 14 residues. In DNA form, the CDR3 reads TGTGCCTGGAGTGTAACAGGGGGTGGGGAGACCCAGTACTTC. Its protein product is CAWSVTGGGETQYF.

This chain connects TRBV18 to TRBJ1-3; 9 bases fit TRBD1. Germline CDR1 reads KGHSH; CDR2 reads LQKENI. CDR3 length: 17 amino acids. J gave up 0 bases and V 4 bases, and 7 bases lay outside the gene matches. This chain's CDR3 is CASSRSGTGSSGNTIYF. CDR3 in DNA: TGTGCCAGCTCACGGTCCGGGACAGGGAGCTCTGGAAACACCATATATTTT.

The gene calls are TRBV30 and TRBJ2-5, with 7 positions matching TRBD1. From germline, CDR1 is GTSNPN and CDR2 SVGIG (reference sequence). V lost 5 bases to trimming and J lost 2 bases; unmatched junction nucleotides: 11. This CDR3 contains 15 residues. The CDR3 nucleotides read TGTGCCTGGGACGAGGGGGCGACCGGTCAAGAGACCCAGTACTTC. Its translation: CAWDEGATGQETQYF.

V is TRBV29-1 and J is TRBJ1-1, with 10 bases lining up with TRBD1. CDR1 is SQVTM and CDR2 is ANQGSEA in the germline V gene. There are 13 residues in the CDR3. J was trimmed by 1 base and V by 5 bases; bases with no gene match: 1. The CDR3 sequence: CSVRTGGNTEAFF. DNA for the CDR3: TGCAGCGTTCGGACAGGGGGGAACACTGAAGCTTTCTTT.

The CDR3 DNA sequence: TGTGCCAGCAGCCGGGTTCGAAGCTCCTACAATGAGCAGTTCTTC. Amino acid sequence: CASSRVRSSYNEQFF. This rearrangement joins TRBV7-2 to TRBJ2-1, with D unclear. This CDR3 contains 15 residues. Germline V lookup: CDR1 SGHTA, CDR2 FQGNSA. The V gene lost 5 bases and the J gene lost 0 bases, with 11 bases spanning the gap.

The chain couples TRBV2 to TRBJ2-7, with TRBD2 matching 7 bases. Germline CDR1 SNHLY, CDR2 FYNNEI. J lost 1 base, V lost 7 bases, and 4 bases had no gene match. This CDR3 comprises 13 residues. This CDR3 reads CASTRTRSYEQYF. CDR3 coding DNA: TGTGCCAGCACTCGGACTAGATCCTACGAGCAGTACTTC.

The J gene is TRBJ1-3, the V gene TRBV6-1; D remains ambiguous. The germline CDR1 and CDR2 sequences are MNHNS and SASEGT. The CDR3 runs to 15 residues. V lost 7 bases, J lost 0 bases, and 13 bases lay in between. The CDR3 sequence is CASMTPPNSGNTIYF. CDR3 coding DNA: TGTGCCAGCATGACGCCCCCCAACTCTGGAAACACCATATATTTT.

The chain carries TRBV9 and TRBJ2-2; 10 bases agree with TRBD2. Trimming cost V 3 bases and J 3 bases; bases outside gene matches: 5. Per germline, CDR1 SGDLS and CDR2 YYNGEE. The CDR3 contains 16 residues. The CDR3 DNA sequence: TGTGCCAGCAGCGGTTGGCTAGCGGGAGACACCGGGGAGCTGTTTTTT. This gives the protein CASSGWLAGDTGELFF.

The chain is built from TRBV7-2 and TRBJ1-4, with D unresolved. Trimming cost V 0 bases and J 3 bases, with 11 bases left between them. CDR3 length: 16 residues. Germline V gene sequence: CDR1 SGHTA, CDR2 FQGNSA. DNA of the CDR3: TGTGCCAGCAGCTTAGCCATACGGGCCTCTAATGAAAAACTGTTTTTT. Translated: CASSLAIRASNEKLFF.

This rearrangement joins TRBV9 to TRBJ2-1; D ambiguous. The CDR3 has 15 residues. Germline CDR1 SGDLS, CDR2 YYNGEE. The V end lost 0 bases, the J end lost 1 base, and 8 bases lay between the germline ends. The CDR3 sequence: CASSVVWGSYNEQFF. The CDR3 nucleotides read TGTGCCAGCAGCGTAGTTTGGGGTTCCTACAATGAGCAGTTCTTC.

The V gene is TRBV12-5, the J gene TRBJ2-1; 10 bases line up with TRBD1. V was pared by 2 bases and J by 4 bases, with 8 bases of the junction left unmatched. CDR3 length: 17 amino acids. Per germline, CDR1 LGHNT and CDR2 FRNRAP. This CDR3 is CASGLYLGQGIYNEQFF. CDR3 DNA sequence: TGTGCTAGTGGTTTGTATCTGGGACAGGGGATTTACAATGAGCAGTTCTTC.

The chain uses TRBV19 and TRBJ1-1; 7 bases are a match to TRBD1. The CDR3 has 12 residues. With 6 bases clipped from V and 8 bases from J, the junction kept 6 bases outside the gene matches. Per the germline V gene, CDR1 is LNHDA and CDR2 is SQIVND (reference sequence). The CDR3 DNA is TGTGCCAGTAGGGATAGGGACAGCGAAGCTTTCTTT. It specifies CASRDRDSEAFF.